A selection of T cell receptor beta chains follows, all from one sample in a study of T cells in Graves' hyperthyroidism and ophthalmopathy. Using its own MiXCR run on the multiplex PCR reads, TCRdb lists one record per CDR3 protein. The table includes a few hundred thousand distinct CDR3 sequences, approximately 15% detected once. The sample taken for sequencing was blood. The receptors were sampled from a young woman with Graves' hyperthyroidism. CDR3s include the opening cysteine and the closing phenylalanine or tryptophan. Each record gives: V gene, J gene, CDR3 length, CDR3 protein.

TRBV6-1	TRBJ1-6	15	CASSLQGMRNSPLHF
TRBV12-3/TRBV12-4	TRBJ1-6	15	CASSYGTGGGSPLHF
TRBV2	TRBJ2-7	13	CASRHRGRGEQYF
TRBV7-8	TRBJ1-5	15	CASSLGLRGNQPQHF
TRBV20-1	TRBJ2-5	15	CSASRPSAFQETQYF
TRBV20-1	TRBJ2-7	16	CSARPPVGGRRNEQYF
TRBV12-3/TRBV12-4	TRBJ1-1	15	CASGKGQTLNTEAFF
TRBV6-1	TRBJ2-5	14	CASKRDRIKETQYF
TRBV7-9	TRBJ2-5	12	CASSLKGQTQYF
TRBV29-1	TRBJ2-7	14	CSVDGGRSSYEQYF
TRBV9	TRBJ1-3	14	CASSAGDSGNTIYF
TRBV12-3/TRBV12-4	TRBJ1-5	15	CASSPRQGSNQPQHF
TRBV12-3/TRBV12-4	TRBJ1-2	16	CASSPGPRQPNYGYTF
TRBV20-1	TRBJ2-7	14	CSASPGPGGYEQYF
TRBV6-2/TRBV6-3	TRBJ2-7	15	CASSTTGSSSYEQYF
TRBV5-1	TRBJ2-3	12	CASTVPPDTQYF
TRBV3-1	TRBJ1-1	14	CASSQHTGNTEAFF
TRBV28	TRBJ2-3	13	CASSFSDSGTQYF
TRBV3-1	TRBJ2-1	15	CASSQGGATPGGQFF
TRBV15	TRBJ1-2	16	CATSGRQGTAVYGYTF
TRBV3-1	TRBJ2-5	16	CASSHILAGTRETQYF
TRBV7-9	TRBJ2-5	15	CASSLAEGAGGTQYF
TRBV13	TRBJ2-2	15	CASSVSPGDTGELFF
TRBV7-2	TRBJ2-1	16	CASSFNSGSSYNEQFF
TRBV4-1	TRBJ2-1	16	CASSQVPGLAGREQFF
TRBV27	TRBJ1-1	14	CASSPTGPDTEAFF
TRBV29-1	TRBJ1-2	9	CSVEHGYTF
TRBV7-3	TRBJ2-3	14	CASSLTDSSDTQYF
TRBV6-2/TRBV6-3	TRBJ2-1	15	CASSPGQGAVNEQFF
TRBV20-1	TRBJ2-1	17	CSARDGIGTYAPNEQFF
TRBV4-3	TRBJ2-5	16	CASSQDVGDRQETQYF
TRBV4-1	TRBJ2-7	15	CASSQDWTGPFEQYF
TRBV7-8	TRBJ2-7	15	CASSLLPTSTYEQYF
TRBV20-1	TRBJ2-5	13	CSARVPRGETQYF
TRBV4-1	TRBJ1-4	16	CASSQYRGGSNEKLFF
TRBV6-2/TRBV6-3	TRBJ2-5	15	CASSEGTGGAKTQYF